The 21 T cell receptor beta chains below come from one sample, sequenced in a study of Graves' ophthalmopathy and Graves' hyperthyroidism. Using RNA transcripts, the TCR beta CDR3 regions were amplified. Investigators did first-round RT-PCR with HTBI primers, then second-round multiplex PCR. TCRdb used MiXCR to reprocess the multiplex PCR reads, holding one entry per CDR3 protein. The sample contains about 740,000 distinct CDR3 sequences, 40% of which appear only once. Sequences were obtained from peripheral blood. The source of these receptors is an adult man with Graves' ophthalmopathy.

This clonotype was seen only once. The chain links TRBV29-1 to TRBJ2-3, with a weak D call TRBD2 (6 bases). In germline, CDR1 is SQVTM, CDR2 ANQGSEA. Trimming pared 2 bases from V and 10 bases from J, leaving 16 bases between. This CDR3 is 13 amino acids long. The CDR3 loop reads CSVERRPGEAQYF. CDR3 coding DNA: TGCAGCGTTGAAAGACGTCCCGGGGAGGCGCAGTATTTT.

J is TRBJ1-2 and V is TRBV4-1, with a tentative D call TRBD1 (5 bases). Trimming pared 0 bases from V and 4 bases from J, leaving 15 bases between. This CDR3 has 16 amino acids. Germline lookup yields CDR1 MGHRA and CDR2 YSYEKL. CDR3 protein: CASSQERHQGAYGYTF. The CDR3 nucleotides are TGCGCCAGCAGCCAAGAAAGGCATCAGGGAGCCTATGGCTACACCTTC.

Ten or more counts support this clonotype. This chain uses TRBV29-1 with TRBJ2-5, with a weak D call TRBD2 (5 bases). From germline, CDR1 is SQVTM and CDR2 ANQGSEA. V lost 8 bases, J lost 5 bases, and 18 bases lay in between. The CDR3 totals 13 residues. The CDR3 reads CSHHEGLWETQYF. The CDR3 nucleotides read TGCAGCCATCACGAGGGCCTTTGGGAGACCCAGTACTTC.

This clonotype has only a few counts. V and J are TRBV19 and TRBJ1-5; 9 nucleotides agree with TRBD1. V gave up 1 base and J gave up 3 bases; unmatched junction bases: 4. The CDR3 covers 16 residues. Germline V gene lookup returns CDR1 LNHDA and CDR2 SQIVND (reference sequence). This CDR3 is CASSIGTGVINQPQHF. The CDR3, as DNA: TGTGCCAGTAGTATAGGGACAGGGGTGATCAATCAGCCCCAGCATTTT.

The chain is built from TRBV2 and TRBJ2-7; tentative D call: TRBD2 (6 bases). Germline V gene lookup returns CDR1 SNHLY and CDR2 FYNNEI. Trimming took off 4 bases at V and 7 bases at J, with 14 bases between the two ends. This CDR3 has 13 residues. CDR3 in amino acids: CASSVRGAGEQYF. The CDR3 DNA is TGTGCCAGCAGTGTACGAGGGGCGGGGGAGCAGTACTTC.

This clonotype was picked up a small number of times. J is TRBJ2-7 and V is TRBV2; TRBD2 agrees at 10 bases. Germline loops: CDR1 SNHLY, CDR2 FYNNEI. V shed 6 bases, J shed 6 bases, and the junction held 8 bases outside the gene matches. CDR3 size: 14 residues. The CDR3 is CASSPLAGLGEQYF. CDR3 bases: TGTGCCAGCAGCCCACTAGCGGGATTGGGCGAGCAGTACTTC.

On this clonotype itself: A much larger clone differs from this one at a single base, so this may be a read error. This chain connects TRBV7-9 to TRBJ2-2, with D uncertain. The germline gives CDR1 SEHNR, CDR2 FQNEAQ (reference sequence). This CDR3 is 14 amino acids long. The CDR3 DNA reads as TGTACCAGCAGCTTAGATCAAGGTGACGGGGAGCTGTTTTTT. Amino acid sequence: CTSSLDQGDGELFF. The full variable domain, rest sourced from reference TRBV7-9 and TRBJ2-2, is DTGVSQNPRHKITKRGQNVTFRCDPISEHNRLYWYRQTLGQGPEFLTYFQNEAQLEKSRLLSDRFSAERPKGSFSTLEIQRTEQGDSAMYLCTSSLDQGDGELFFGEGSRLTVL.

On this clonotype: This may be a read error, as it is one base from a much larger clone. The chain recombines TRBV11-2 with TRBJ1-4; D is perhaps TRBD1 (6 bases). Trimming removed 5 bases from V and 8 bases from J, with 15 bases in between. In germline, CDR1 is SGHAT, CDR2 FQNNGV. This CDR3 region has 14 residues. DNA of the CDR3: TGTGCCAGCAGCCCTCGGCAGAGGGGGGAAAAACTGTTTTTT. Translation: CASSPRQRGEKLFF. Looking up the rest from reference TRBV11-2 and TRBJ1-4 gives the full variable domain: EAGVAQSPRYKIIEKRQSVAFWCNPISGHATLYWYQQILGQGPKLLIQFQNNGVVDDSQLPKDRFSAERLKGVDSTLKIQPAKLEDSAVYLCASSPRQRGEKLFFGSGTQLSVL.

This clonotype was detected many times. This chain joins TRBV7-9 and TRBJ1-6, with unresolved D. V lost 3 bases and J 5 bases, leaving 8 bases between the germline ends. The CDR3 covers 14 residues. Germline V gives CDR1 SEHNR, CDR2 FQNEAQ (reference sequence). DNA of the CDR3: TGTGCCAGCAGCTTGGGTGGGAATAATTCACCCCTCCACTTT. Residues: CASSLGGNNSPLHF.

The chain has TRBV7-2 and TRBJ1-2; D is uncertain. The CDR3 length is 10 residues. V dropped 10 bases and J dropped 7 bases, with 10 bases sitting between them. Germline V gene lookup returns CDR1 SGHTA and CDR2 FQGNSA. The CDR3 region has the DNA TGTGCCATCACAAGTGGTGGCTACACCTTC. Amino acids: CAITSGGYTF.

This chain links TRBV28 with TRBJ2-7; 8 bases line up with TRBD2. Germline CDR1 and CDR2: MDHEN and SYDVKM. V was pared by 2 bases and J by 7 bases, with 10 bases of the junction left unmatched. CDR3 size: 15 residues. The chain's CDR3 is CASSLIAGPPGEQYF. In DNA form, the CDR3 reads TGTGCCAGCAGTTTAATAGCGGGACCGCCAGGGGAGCAGTACTTC.

The chain carries TRBV20-1 and TRBJ1-5; D is perhaps TRBD1 (5 bases). V was cut by 5 bases and J by 5 bases, with 13 bases left in between. CDR3 length: 13 amino acids. From germline, CDR1 is DFQATT and CDR2 SNEGSKA (reference sequence). The CDR3 coding sequence is TGCAGTGCTCGGGGGGGTTCAGATCAGCCCCAGCATTTT. This codes for CSARGGSDQPQHF.

The rearrangement links TRBV2 to TRBJ2-7; D may be TRBD1 (8 bases). The CDR3 is 14 residues long. The germline V gene has CDR1 SNHLY and CDR2 FYNNEI. V lost 4 bases to trimming and J lost 3 bases, with 13 bases between them. The DNA for the CDR3 is TGTGCCAGCAGTGGAAACAGGGGGGGCTACGAGCAGTACTTC. It yields the protein CASSGNRGGYEQYF.

This chain uses TRBV20-1 with TRBJ1-6; D is unresolved. V was clipped by 0 bases and J by 5 bases, with 14 bases between them. The CDR3 is 16 residues long. Germline lookup yields CDR1 DFQATT and CDR2 SNEGSKA (reference sequence). DNA of the CDR3: TGCAGTGCTAGAGATCCCCAGGTCGCCCATAATTCACCCCTCCACTTT. This codes for CSARDPQVAHNSPLHF.

The genes are TRBV7-3 and TRBJ2-7, with 7 bases that match TRBD1. The last part of the DNA fits TRBJ2-1 better; the J call may be wrong. The CDR3 has 18 residues. CDR1 SGHTA and CDR2 FQGTGA come from the germline V gene. Here the CDR3 DNA reads TGTGCCAGCAGCTTAACGGGTTTGACAGGGCGGACCAACAATGAGCAGTTCTTC. Translation gives CASSLTGLTGRTNNEQFF.

To note about this clonotype: The CDR3 end shows no conserved phenylalanine or tryptophan, and so a read error is likely. The DNA is left out, because the CDR3 cannot be placed on it with certainty; the CDR3 is given as TCRdb lists it. J is TRBJ2-5 and V is TRBV5-1. 8 amino acids form the CDR3, both terminal residues included. Germline V lookup: CDR1 SGHRS, CDR2 YFSETQ. CDR3 sequence reads: CASSPQWI.

The chain carries TRBV5-4 and TRBJ2-7, with 8 bases lining up with TRBD2. The CDR3 consists of 16 residues. The germline V gene encodes CDR1 SGHNT and CDR2 YYREEE (reference sequence). The junction had 11 bases not matched to a gene; V was cut back by 3 bases and J by 3 bases. CDR3 nucleotides: TGTGCCAGCAGCTGGAGCGGGAGTCTCCTTCTCTACGAGCAGTACTTC. It encodes CASSWSGSLLLYEQYF.

Concerning this clonotype: A much bigger clone sits one base away, suggesting this may be a read error. The chain employs TRBV7-9 and TRBJ2-1; D gene uncertain. Looked up from germline, CDR1 is SEHNR and CDR2 is FQNEAQ (reference sequence). V was shortened by 3 bases and J by 5 bases, with 8 bases between the two germline ends. CDR3 size: 13 residues. The CDR3 coding sequence is TGTGCCAGCAGCTTTGGTGGCAACAATGAGCAGTTCTTC. It yields the protein CASSFGGNNEQFF.

This clonotype has a handful of counts. The chain employs TRBV25-1 and TRBJ2-6; TRBD2 might be the D (6 bases). This CDR3 spans 16 amino acids. Germline CDR1 and CDR2: MGHDK and SYGVNS. The V and J ends lost 1 base and 2 bases respectively, with 9 bases between them. The CDR3 DNA reads as TGTGCCAGCAGTGAATCTGGGGAGGCTGGGGCCAACGTCCTGACTTTC. It translates to CASSESGEAGANVLTF.

This clonotype was seen at least ten times. This chain joins TRBV10-2 and TRBJ2-7; D might be TRBD1 (5 bases). The CDR3 has 14 residues. Germline CDR1 is WSHSY and CDR2 is SAAADI. V lost 6 bases, J lost 2 bases, and 14 bases lay in between. The CDR3 reads CASRDRQKAYEQYF. CDR3 in DNA: TGCGCCAGCAGAGACAGACAGAAAGCCTACGAGCAGTACTTC.

This clonotype was found many times. The rearrangement links TRBV10-3 to TRBJ2-5; TRBD1 matches 9 bases. Losses at the gene ends were 4 bases for V and 2 bases for J; bases not matched to a gene: 5. The germline CDR1 and CDR2 sequences are ENHRY and SYGVKD. CDR3 length: 15 amino acids. The chain's CDR3 is CAISGPGTGQETQYF. Written as DNA, the CDR3 is TGTGCCATCAGTGGACCCGGGACAGGGCAAGAGACCCAGTACTTC.